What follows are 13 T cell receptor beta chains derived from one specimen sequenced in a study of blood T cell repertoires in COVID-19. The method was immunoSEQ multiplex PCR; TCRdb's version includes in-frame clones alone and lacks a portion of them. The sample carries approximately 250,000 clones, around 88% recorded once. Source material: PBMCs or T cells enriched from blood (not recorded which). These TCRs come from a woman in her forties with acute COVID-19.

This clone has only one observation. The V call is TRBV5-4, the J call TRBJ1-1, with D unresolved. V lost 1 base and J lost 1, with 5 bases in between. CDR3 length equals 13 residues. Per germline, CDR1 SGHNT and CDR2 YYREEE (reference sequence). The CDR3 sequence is CASSLYTNTEAFF. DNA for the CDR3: TGTGCCAGCAGCTTGTACACGAACACTGAAGCTTTCTTT.

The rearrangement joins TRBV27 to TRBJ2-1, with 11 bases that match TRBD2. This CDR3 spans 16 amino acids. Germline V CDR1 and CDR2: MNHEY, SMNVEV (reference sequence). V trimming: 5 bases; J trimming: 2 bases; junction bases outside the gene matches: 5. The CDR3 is CASSTFSGRAYNEQFF. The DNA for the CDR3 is TGTGCCAGCAGTACCTTTAGCGGGAGGGCCTACAATGAGCAGTTCTTC.

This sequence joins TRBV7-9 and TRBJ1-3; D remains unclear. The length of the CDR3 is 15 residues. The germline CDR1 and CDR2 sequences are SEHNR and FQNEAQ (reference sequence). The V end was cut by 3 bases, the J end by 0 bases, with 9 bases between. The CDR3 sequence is CASSFSTDSGNTIYF. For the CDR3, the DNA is TGTGCCAGCAGCTTTAGCACGGACTCTGGAAACACCATATATTTT.

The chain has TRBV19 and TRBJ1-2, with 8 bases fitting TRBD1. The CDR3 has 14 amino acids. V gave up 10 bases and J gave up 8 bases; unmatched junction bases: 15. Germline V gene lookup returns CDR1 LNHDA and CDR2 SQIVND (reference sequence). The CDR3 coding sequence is TGTGCCACTCATAACGAGCGCAGGGGGCACGGCTACACCTTC. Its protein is CATHNERRGHGYTF.

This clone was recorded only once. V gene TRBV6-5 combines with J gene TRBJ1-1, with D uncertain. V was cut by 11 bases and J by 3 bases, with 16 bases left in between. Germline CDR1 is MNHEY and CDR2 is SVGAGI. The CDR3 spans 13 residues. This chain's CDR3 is CAYSSRRDTEAFF. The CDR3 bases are TGTGCCTATAGCAGCAGGAGGGACACTGAAGCTTTCTTT.

CDR3 DNA sequence: TGTGCCAGTAGTATCCGGACTTTCCGGACCTTTAATGAAAAACTGTTTTTT. As protein: CASSIRTFRTFNEKLFF. The chain is built from TRBV19 and TRBJ1-4; D is uncertain. There are 17 residues in the CDR3. The V end was cut by 3 bases, the J end by 4 bases, with 18 bases between. CDR1 is LNHDA and CDR2 is SQIVND in the germline V gene (reference sequence).

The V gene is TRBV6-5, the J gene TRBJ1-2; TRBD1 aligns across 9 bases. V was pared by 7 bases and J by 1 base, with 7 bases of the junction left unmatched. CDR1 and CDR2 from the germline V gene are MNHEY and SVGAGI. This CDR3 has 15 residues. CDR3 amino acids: CASKRTGVGNYGYTF. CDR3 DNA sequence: TGTGCCAGCAAGAGGACAGGGGTTGGTAACTATGGCTACACCTTC.

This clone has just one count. CDR3 bases: TGTGCCAGCACCGAACGGGCCAGGGGGGCTGAAGCTTTCTTT. Its translation: CASTERARGAEAFF. V usage is TRBV6-5 and J usage is TRBJ1-1, with 7 bases fitting TRBD1. Germline V gene sequence: CDR1 MNHEY, CDR2 SVGAGI. The CDR3 length is 14 residues. The junction had 11 bases not matched to a gene; V was cut back by 7 bases and J by 6 bases.

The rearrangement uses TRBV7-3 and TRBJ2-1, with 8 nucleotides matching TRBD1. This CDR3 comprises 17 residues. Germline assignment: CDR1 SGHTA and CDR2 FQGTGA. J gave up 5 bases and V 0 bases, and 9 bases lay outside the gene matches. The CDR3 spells CASSLTPRQGANNEQFF. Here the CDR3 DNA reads TGTGCCAGCAGCTTAACCCCCCGGCAGGGGGCAAACAATGAGCAGTTCTTC.

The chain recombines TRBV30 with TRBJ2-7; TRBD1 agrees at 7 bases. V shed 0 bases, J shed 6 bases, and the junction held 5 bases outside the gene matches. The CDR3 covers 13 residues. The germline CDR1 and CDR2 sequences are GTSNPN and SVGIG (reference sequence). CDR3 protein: CAWSVKGAGEQYV. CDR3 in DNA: TGTGCCTGGAGTGTTAAGGGGGCAGGCGAGCAGTACGTC.

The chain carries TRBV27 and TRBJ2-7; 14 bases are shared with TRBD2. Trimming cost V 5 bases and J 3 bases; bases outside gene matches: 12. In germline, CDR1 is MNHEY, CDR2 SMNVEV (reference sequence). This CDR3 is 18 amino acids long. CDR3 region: CASSRLISGTSGGYEQYF. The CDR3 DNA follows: TGTGCCAGCAGTCGCCTCATATCCGGGACTAGCGGGGGCTACGAGCAGTACTTC.

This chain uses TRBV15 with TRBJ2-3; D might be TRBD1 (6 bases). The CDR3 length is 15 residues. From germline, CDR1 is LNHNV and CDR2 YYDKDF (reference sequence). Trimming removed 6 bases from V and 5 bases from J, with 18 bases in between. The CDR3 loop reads CATRARGDSGDTQYF. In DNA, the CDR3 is TGTGCCACCAGAGCCAGGGGAGATTCCGGAGATACGCAGTATTTT. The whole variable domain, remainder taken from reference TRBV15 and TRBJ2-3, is DAMVIQNPRYQVTQFGKPVTLSCSQTLNHNVMYWYQQKSSQAPKLLFHYYDKDFNNEADTPDNFQSRRPNTSFCFLDIRSPGLGDTAMYLCATRARGDSGDTQYFGPGTRLTVL.

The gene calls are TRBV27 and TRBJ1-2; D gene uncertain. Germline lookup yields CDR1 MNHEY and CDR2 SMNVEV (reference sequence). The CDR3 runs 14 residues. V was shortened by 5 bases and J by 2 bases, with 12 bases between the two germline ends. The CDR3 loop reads CASSANINNYGYTF. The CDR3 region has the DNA TGTGCCAGCAGTGCAAACATCAACAACTATGGCTACACCTTC.